This T cell receptor (beta chain) was sequenced in a study of T cell repertoires in aging, cancer and after chemotherapy. Study background: Healthy donor repertoires were recorded over several months to years and showed clear clonal overlap. Study results and limitations: Age-matched healthy donors had significantly more diverse, less clonal blood TCR repertoires than untreated cancer patients.

The template was genomic DNA from peripheral blood, not RNA. Multiplex touch-down PCR with TRB-A/B primers amplified rearranged V-D-J TRB sequences. Each CDR3 protein gets one entry after TCRdb re-called the multiplex PCR reads with MiXCR. The repertoire includes roughly 2,200 distinct CDR3 sequences, roughly 30% of them detected once, and approximately 32% sits in the top ten. CDR3 size: 15 residues. Germline V lookup: CDR1 SQVTM, CDR2 ANQGSEA. This clonotype was seen only once. Its cognate antigen is unknown. This may come from a read error, since a much larger clone is one base off. The sample was blood. The sequence came from a human donor in good health. This sequence joins TRBV29-1 and TRBJ1-5; possibly TRBD1 for D (7 bases). The J call is uncertain, as TRBJ2-3 better fits the DNA end. The CDR3 region is CSVEDGGGEGQPQYF. For the CDR3, the DNA is TGCAGCGTTGAAGACGGAGGGGGCGAGGGTCAGCCCCAGTATTTT.